A selection of T cell receptor beta chains follows, all from one sample in a study of cytomegalovirus exposure and HLA in healthy donors. The protocol was immunoSEQ multiplex PCR, while the TCRdb copy is restricted to in-frame clones and leaves out a portion. The data show approximately 74,000 clones, roughly 80% seen once. The sequenced material came from PBMCs. These receptors were obtained from a woman between 35 and 50 years old in good health and CMV-seronegative. CDR3s include the opening cysteine and the closing phenylalanine or tryptophan. Fields, in order: D gene, J gene, V gene, clone size, CDR3 protein, CDR3 DNA. D genes are given only for firm matches. Clone size, where shown, is once, few, many, or a class for clones that have expanded.

D: TRBD2
J: TRBJ2-1
V: TRBV2
size: NA
CDR3: CASSEEVAGVDNEQFF
DNA: TGTGCCAGCAGTGAAGAGGTAGCGGGAGTGGACAATGAGCAGTTCTTC

D: TRBD2
J: TRBJ2-3
V: TRBV30
size: NA
CDR3: CAWGNAIKSGIRNTQYF
DNA: TGTGCCTGGGGCAACGCCATCAAGAGCGGGATTAGGAATACGCAGTATTTT

D: NA
J: TRBJ2-5
V: TRBV19
size: NA
CDR3: CASSAQGRRLETQYF
DNA: TGTGCCAGTAGCGCTCAGGGAAGGCGGTTAGAGACCCAGTACTTC

D: TRBD1
J: TRBJ2-7
V: TRBV5-6
size: few
CDR3: CASRSRGQGARNEQYF
DNA: TGTGCCAGCAGAAGCCGGGGACAGGGGGCGCGGAACGAGCAGTACTTC

D: NA
J: TRBJ1-2
V: TRBV7-3
size: few
CDR3: CASSLTTDGYTF
DNA: TGTGCCAGCAGCTTAACGACAGATGGCTACACCTTC

D: TRBD1
J: TRBJ1-2
V: TRBV7-2
size: NA
CDR3: CASSLSTGGDGYTF
DNA: TGTGCCAGCAGTCTCTCGACAGGGGGCGATGGCTACACCTTC

D: NA
J: TRBJ1-1
V: TRBV6-1
size: NA
CDR3: CASSGRALNTEAFF
DNA: TGTGCCAGCAGTGGGCGGGCACTGAACACTGAAGCTTTCTTT

D: NA
J: TRBJ2-7
V: TRBV5-4
size: NA
CDR3: CASSSGADYEQYF
DNA: TGTGCCAGCAGCTCGGGAGCGGACTACGAGCAGTACTTC

D: TRBD1
J: TRBJ1-1
V: TRBV12-5
size: NA
CDR3: CASGLTTGGVNTEAFF
DNA: TGTGCTAGTGGTTTGACGACAGGGGGGGTGAACACTGAAGCTTTCTTT

D: TRBD1
J: TRBJ1-3
V: TRBV29-1
size: NA
CDR3: CSADTGAGNTIYF
DNA: TGCAGCGCCGATACAGGGGCTGGAAACACCATATATTTT

D: NA
J: TRBJ2-6
V: TRBV10-3
size: NA
CDR3: CASFQGAGANVLTF
DNA: TGTGCCAGTTTCCAGGGTGCTGGGGCCAACGTCCTGACTTTC

D: NA
J: TRBJ2-3
V: TRBV5-1
size: NA
CDR3: CASSLAPGTDTQYF
DNA: TGCGCCAGCAGCTTGGCCCCAGGCACAGATACGCAGTATTTT

D: NA
J: TRBJ1-2
V: TRBV6-4
size: once
CDR3: CASSESGRGGYTF
DNA: TGTGCCAGCAGTGAAAGCGGGAGAGGCGGCTACACCTTC

D: NA
J: TRBJ1-6
V: TRBV10-2
size: NA
CDR3: CASSERESSYNSPLHF
DNA: TGCGCCAGCAGTGAACGGGAGAGCTCCTATAATTCACCCCTCCACTTT

D: TRBD2
J: TRBJ2-5
V: TRBV9
size: NA
CDR3: CASSLWGGEETQYF
DNA: TGTGCCAGCAGCTTGTGGGGGGGGGAAGAGACCCAGTACTTC

D: TRBD2
J: TRBJ2-1
V: TRBV7-3
size: NA
CDR3: CASSRAGAVNEQFF
DNA: TGTGCCAGCAGCCGTGCGGGAGCTGTCAATGAGCAGTTCTTC

D: NA
J: TRBJ1-5
V: TRBV19
size: NA
CDR3: CASRLAGWNQPQHF
DNA: TGTGCCAGTAGACTCGCAGGTTGGAATCAGCCCCAGCATTTT

D: NA
J: TRBJ1-2
V: TRBV30
size: NA
CDR3: CAWTRGGGYTF
DNA: TGTGCCTGGACACGCGGCGGTGGCTACACCTTC

D: TRBD2
J: TRBJ2-2
V: TRBV11-2
size: NA
CDR3: CASSLDRLAVRGELFF
DNA: TGTGCCAGCAGCTTAGATCGACTAGCGGTCCGAGGGGAGCTGTTTTTT

D: NA
J: TRBJ2-4
V: TRBV1
size: once
CDR3: CTSSAGLEGKEIAKNIQYF
DNA: TGCACCAGCAGCGCCGGACTAGAGGGTAAGGAGATAGCCAAAAACATTCAGTACTTC

D: NA
J: TRBJ1-5
V: TRBV6-7
size: NA
CDR3: CASSNTRSGRFDYNQPQHF
DNA: TGTGCCAGCAGTAATACTCGTAGCGGACGCTTCGATTACAATCAGCCCCAGCATTTT

D: NA
J: TRBJ1-2
V: TRBV5-1
size: NA
CDR3: CASSFGGSGGYTF
DNA: TGCGCCAGCAGCTTTGGGGGGAGTGGTGGCTACACCTTC

D: NA
J: TRBJ2-1
V: TRBV6-5
size: NA
CDR3: CASSYPPTQANEQFF
DNA: TGTGCCAGCAGTTACCCCCCCACTCAGGCCAATGAGCAGTTCTTC

D: TRBD2
J: TRBJ2-1
V: TRBV2
size: once
CDR3: CASSEFLAGVGEQFF
DNA: TGTGCCAGCAGTGAATTCCTAGCGGGAGTGGGTGAGCAGTTCTTC

D: TRBD1
J: TRBJ2-2
V: TRBV30
size: NA
CDR3: CAWSWDRANTGELFF
DNA: TGTGCCTGGAGCTGGGACAGGGCTAACACCGGGGAGCTGTTTTTT

D: TRBD2
J: TRBJ2-2
V: TRBV19
size: NA
CDR3: CASSIRTSGNTGELFF
DNA: TGTGCCAGTAGTATAAGGACTAGCGGTAACACCGGGGAGCTGTTTTTT

D: TRBD2
J: TRBJ2-1
V: TRBV27
size: NA
CDR3: CASSLRSGRLSYNEQFF
DNA: TGTGCCAGCAGTCTCCGAAGCGGGAGGCTCTCCTACAATGAGCAGTTCTTC

D: NA
J: TRBJ1-5
V: TRBV10-1
size: few
CDR3: CASSDDGGRVSNQPQHF
DNA: TGCGCCAGCAGTGATGATGGGGGGAGGGTAAGCAATCAGCCCCAGCATTTT

D: NA
J: TRBJ2-3
V: TRBV5-1
size: once
CDR3: CASRTGSTDTQYF
DNA: TGCGCCAGCAGAACGGGAAGCACAGATACGCAGTATTTT